This T cell receptor (beta chain) was profiled in a study of blood T cell repertoires in COVID-19. As for the study in general: COVID-19 samples from acute and convalescent phases originated in the United States, Italy and Spain. From T cells, B-cell-depleted T cells, or PBMCs came the material, which was cDNA or gDNA.

The germline V gene has CDR1 MNHNS and CDR2 SASEGT. Trimming took 3 bases from V and 0 from J, leaving 3 bases between them. The CDR3 spans 13 residues. In the original processing: Reference gene primer amplification yielded estimated nucleated cell counts. Generated by immunoSEQ multiplex PCR, the TCRdb table keeps only in-frame clones and is missing some. V and J calls and clone size come straight from that table; D and trimming were deduced from the DNA. The profile shows 150,000 to 200,000 clones, 60% to 80% of them singletons. This clonotype originated in a woman in her 70s with acute or convalescent COVID-19. Input material: peripheral blood. The J gene is TRBJ1-5, the V gene TRBV6-1; unclear D gene. In DNA, the CDR3 is TGTGCCAGCAGTGACCGTAGCAATCAGCCCCAGCATTTT. Encoded protein: CASSDRSNQPQHF.